Listed below are T cell receptor beta chains from one sample, sequenced in a study of identical twins. TCRdb analysed the 5' RACE reads with MiXCR anew, one entry per CDR3 protein. The table includes under 800,000 distinct CDR3 sequences, around 20% detected once. This same sample was also taken into another study, of T cells expressing NK-cell markers.

Sequencing input: PBMCs. The receptors derive from a woman between 18 and 29 years old in good health. CDR3s include the opening cysteine and the closing phenylalanine or tryptophan. Fields, in order: clone size, J gene, V gene, CDR3 protein. The size entry is marked missing in some rows and otherwise reads once, few, many or a size class.

clone size: -
J gene: TRBJ1-1
V gene: TRBV7-2
CDR3 protein: CASSLKRTPRTEAFF

clone size: -
J gene: TRBJ2-3
V gene: TRBV20-1
CDR3 protein: CSARATSGTTDTQYF

clone size: few
J gene: TRBJ1-5
V gene: TRBV20-1
CDR3 protein: CSARQAYNQPQHF

clone size: -
J gene: TRBJ1-2
V gene: TRBV7-9
CDR3 protein: CASSFDFDRVNGYTF

clone size: few
J gene: TRBJ2-7
V gene: TRBV12-3/TRBV12-4
CDR3 protein: CASSNQYEQYF

clone size: many
J gene: TRBJ2-2
V gene: TRBV10-3
CDR3 protein: CAISEPGGGVTGELFF

clone size: -
J gene: TRBJ2-1
V gene: TRBV6-1
CDR3 protein: CASTTSLGSYNEQFF

clone size: -
J gene: TRBJ2-2
V gene: TRBV7-2
CDR3 protein: CASSLGPGQGRTGELFF

clone size: -
J gene: TRBJ2-7
V gene: TRBV20-1
CDR3 protein: CSAHAGYYEQYF

clone size: few
J gene: TRBJ2-5
V gene: TRBV7-9
CDR3 protein: CASSKTGGALVTQYF

clone size: many
J gene: TRBJ1-1
V gene: TRBV12-3/TRBV12-4
CDR3 protein: CASSQGLDTEAFF

clone size: -
J gene: TRBJ1-1
V gene: TRBV6-2/TRBV6-3
CDR3 protein: CASEEGSNTEAFF

clone size: few
J gene: TRBJ1-6
V gene: TRBV5-1
CDR3 protein: CASSMGQRNSPLHF

clone size: few
J gene: TRBJ1-4
V gene: TRBV4-3
CDR3 protein: CASSLRSELHFNEKLFF

clone size: -
J gene: TRBJ1-2
V gene: TRBV9
CDR3 protein: CASSGRDRLYYGYTF

clone size: -
J gene: TRBJ2-2
V gene: TRBV11-2
CDR3 protein: CASSLGGSRTGELFF

clone size: -
J gene: TRBJ2-1
V gene: TRBV10-3
CDR3 protein: CAISESLTGGRNEKFF

clone size: few
J gene: TRBJ2-1
V gene: TRBV4-3
CDR3 protein: CASSQDSGRDDEQFF

clone size: -
J gene: TRBJ2-7
V gene: TRBV6-1
CDR3 protein: CASSDLDRAREQYF

clone size: few
J gene: TRBJ2-5
V gene: TRBV12-3/TRBV12-4
CDR3 protein: CASSLERGVQETQYF

clone size: -
J gene: TRBJ1-4
V gene: TRBV20-1
CDR3 protein: CSARGQTYATNEKLFF

clone size: few
J gene: TRBJ2-3
V gene: TRBV6-1
CDR3 protein: CASTDRGWTDTQYF

clone size: few
J gene: TRBJ2-7
V gene: TRBV4-3
CDR3 protein: CASSRGLAATYEQYF

clone size: many
J gene: TRBJ1-1
V gene: TRBV20-1
CDR3 protein: CSARGPKQGAYGTEAFF

clone size: -
J gene: TRBJ1-1
V gene: TRBV25-1
CDR3 protein: CASSNYGEAFF

clone size: -
J gene: TRBJ1-4
V gene: TRBV20-1
CDR3 protein: CSARRGRENEKLFF